A single sample gave rise to the 11 T cell receptor beta chains below, sequenced in a study of shared T cell receptors in the human thymus. The assay was immunoSEQ multiplex PCR, and TCRdb's table has in-frame clones only and misses some. The table lists hundreds of thousands of clones, around 87% of them singletons. This same sample was also part of a study on human thymus T cells.

The sample consisted of thymocytes. All receptors come from a boy under two years old with a congenital heart defect.

In this sample, this clone turned up once. V is TRBV4-3 and J is TRBJ2-3; 8 bases line up with TRBD1. Trimming cost V 0 bases and J 6 bases; bases outside gene matches: 11. The germline CDR1 and CDR2 sequences are LGHNA and YSLEER. The CDR3 is 17 amino acids. As DNA, the CDR3 is TGCGCCAGCAGCCAAGACAGGGGGCGATTAAAATCTGATACGCAGTATTTT. Amino acids: CASSQDRGRLKSDTQYF.

The rearrangement joins TRBV5-5 to TRBJ1-5; 7 bases line up with TRBD1. The CDR3 length is 15 residues. With 1 base clipped from V and 4 bases from J, the junction kept 5 bases outside the gene matches. Germline CDR1 and CDR2: SGHKS and YYEKEE (reference sequence). CDR3 bases: TGTGCCAGCAGCTTGCGGGACAGCCCTAATCAGCCCCAGCATTTT. It specifies CASSLRDSPNQPQHF.

J is TRBJ2-5 and V is TRBV5-1; 14 nucleotides match TRBD2. V trimming: 4 bases; J trimming: 5 bases; junction bases outside the gene matches: 4. CDR1 and CDR2 (germline): SGHRS, YFSETQ. The CDR3 spans 15 residues. Here the CDR3 reads CASSRLAGGHETQYF. The CDR3 DNA reads TGCGCCAGCAGCCGACTAGCGGGGGGGCATGAGACCCAGTACTTC.

The chain is built from TRBV9 and TRBJ1-4; the D gene is possibly TRBD1 (6 bases). This CDR3 contains 15 residues. Trimming removed 4 bases from V and 6 bases from J, with 16 bases in between. Germline-derived CDR1 and CDR2 are SGDLS and YYNGEE. CDR3 bases: TGTGCCAGCAGCTATAGAGGGGGTCCGTATGAAAAACTGTTTTTT. This codes for CASSYRGGPYEKLFF.

In the case of this clone: Distinct nucleotide sequences in the sample also encode this CDR3. This chain links TRBV7-2 with TRBJ2-7; the D gene is possibly TRBD2 (6 bases). Germline CDR1 and CDR2: SGHTA and FQGNSA. This CDR3 comprises 13 residues. The ends were cut back, 2 bases at V and 3 bases at J, with 8 bases in the middle. The CDR3, as DNA: TGTGCCAGCAGCTTACGCGGGGACTACGAGCAGTACTTC. Its protein product is CASSLRGDYEQYF.

The V and J genes are TRBV7-2 and TRBJ2-2; tentatively, D is TRBD1 (6 bases). Germline CDR1 SGHTA, CDR2 FQGNSA. The CDR3 consists of 17 residues. Trimming removed 1 base from V and 4 bases from J, with 16 bases in between. CDR3 region: CASSLGTGTKGTGELFF. As DNA, the CDR3 is TGTGCCAGCAGCTTAGGGACGGGGACAAAGGGCACCGGGGAGCTGTTTTTT.

CDR3: CASGFYRGSYEQYF. The CDR3 region has the DNA TGTGCTAGTGGTTTTTACCGGGGTTCCTACGAGCAGTACTTC. The chain is built from TRBV12-5 and TRBJ2-7; D is possibly TRBD2 (5 bases). The CDR3 covers 14 residues. From germline, CDR1 is LGHNT and CDR2 FRNRAP. V was pared by 3 bases and J by 1 base, with 10 bases between.

Only a few counts were recorded for this clone. V and J are TRBV4-3 and TRBJ1-3; no reliable D call. CDR3 size: 15 residues. V was shortened by 3 bases and J by 0 bases, with 9 bases between the two germline ends. CDR1 and CDR2 from the germline V gene are LGHNA and YSLEER. In nucleotides, the CDR3 is TGCGCCAGCAGCCAGCGAAGGAGCTCTGGAAACACCATATATTTT. This sequence encodes CASSQRRSSGNTIYF.

The gene calls are TRBV7-8 and TRBJ2-3; TRBD1 is a possible D gene (6 bases). CDR1 SGHVS and CDR2 FQNEAQ come from the germline V gene. The length of the CDR3 is 15 residues. Trimming removed 2 bases from V and 6 bases from J, with 15 bases in between. This CDR3 reads CASSLSDSLGDTQYF. The CDR3 nucleotides read TGTGCCAGCAGCTTATCGGACAGCCTTGGGGATACGCAGTATTTT.

The count of this clone is one. The gene calls are TRBV27 and TRBJ1-5; 7 bases align to TRBD1. Per the germline V gene, CDR1 is MNHEY and CDR2 is SMNVEV (reference sequence). Trimming took 5 bases from V and 1 from J; bases not matched to a gene: 8. The CDR3 covers 16 residues. The CDR3 sequence: CASSPQGQLSNQPQHF. The CDR3 DNA sequence: TGTGCCAGCAGTCCGCAGGGACAGCTAAGCAATCAGCCCCAGCATTTT.

This clone was observed once. This chain uses TRBV4-3 with TRBJ2-5, with 9 positions matching TRBD2. Trimming removed 1 base from V and 2 bases from J; junction bases left unmatched: 2. The CDR3 is 15 residues long. Looked up from germline, CDR1 is LGHNA and CDR2 is YSLEER. The CDR3 spells CASSQVLAGQETQYF. The CDR3 coding sequence is TGCGCCAGCAGCCAAGTCCTAGCGGGACAAGAGACCCAGTACTTC.